One sample yielded the 29 T cell receptor beta chains listed below, sequenced in a study of cytomegalovirus exposure and HLA in healthy donors. The primer mix had 60 Vbeta and 13 Jbeta primers. Sequenced by immunoSEQ multiplex PCR; TCRdb stores in-frame clones only, minus some. The table lists 100,000 to 150,000 clones, approximately 87% of them singletons. The source material was PBMCs. These receptors originate from a woman aged 30 to 39 in good health and CMV-seronegative.

The chain recombines TRBV19 with TRBJ1-1; 7 bases line up with TRBD1. This CDR3 region has 15 residues. The germline gives CDR1 LNHDA, CDR2 SQIVND (reference sequence). Unmatched junction bases numbered 15, after V lost 9 bases and J lost 5 bases. The CDR3 nucleotides are TGTGCCAGCACGGAATCTAGGGGGCGAGGTACTGAAGCTTTCTTT. Translation: CASTESRGRGTEAFF. Combining the CDR3 with reference TRBV19 and TRBJ1-1 gives the whole variable domain DGGITQSPKYLFRKEGQNVTLSCEQNLNHDAMYWYRQDPGQGLRLIYYSQIVNDFQKGDIAEGYSVSREKKESFPLTVTSAQKNPTAFYLCASTESRGRGTEAFFGQGTRLTVV.

The chain has TRBV4-1 and TRBJ1-2; 9 nucleotides line up with TRBD1. The CDR3 spans 16 residues. The germline CDR1 and CDR2 sequences are MGHRA and YSYEKL. Trimming cost V 6 bases and J 6 bases; bases outside gene matches: 14. DNA for the CDR3: TGCGCCAGCAGTCCCGGGACAGGGCCGGATGGGGATGGCTACACCTTC. Translating it yields CASSPGTGPDGDGYTF.

V gene TRBV15 combines with J gene TRBJ2-3; D is unclear. The CDR3 length is 18 residues. Looked up from germline, CDR1 is LNHNV and CDR2 is YYDKDF (reference sequence). V was pared by 0 bases and J by 0 bases, with 16 bases between. The CDR3 is CATSRDVLSASSTDTQYF. Here the CDR3 DNA reads TGTGCCACCAGCAGAGATGTGCTAAGCGCATCTAGCACAGATACGCAGTATTTT.

The genes are TRBV15 and TRBJ1-2; D perhaps matches TRBD1 (5 bases). The ends were cut back, 1 base at V and 2 bases at J, with 17 bases in the middle. Germline-derived CDR1 and CDR2 are LNHNV and YYDKDF (reference sequence). CDR3 length: 17 amino acids. The CDR3 nucleotides are TGTGCCACCAGCAGAGCTCGGGGGTCCGAACTCAACTATGGCTACACCTTC. Encoded protein: CATSRARGSELNYGYTF. The full variable domain, in which reference TRBV15 and TRBJ1-2 provide the parts outside the CDR3, is DAMVIQNPRYQVTQFGKPVTLSCSQTLNHNVMYWYQQKSSQAPKLLFHYYDKDFNNEADTPDNFQSRRPNTSFCFLDIRSPGLGDTAMYLCATSRARGSELNYGYTFGSGTRLTVV.

V gene TRBV11-2 combines with J gene TRBJ2-7; tentatively, D is TRBD1 (6 bases). Germline loops: CDR1 SGHAT, CDR2 FQNNGV. V was clipped by 4 bases and J by 7 bases, with 17 bases between them. The CDR3 has 14 amino acids. The CDR3 DNA sequence: TGTGCCAGCAGCTCCAGCAGGGGTTTTTGGGAGCAGTACTTC. Its protein product is CASSSSRGFWEQYF.

The chain has TRBV6-1 and TRBJ2-3; D perhaps matches TRBD1 (5 bases). Trimming took off 3 bases at V and 6 bases at J, with 16 bases between the two ends. This CDR3 contains 15 residues. Germline lookup yields CDR1 MNHNS and CDR2 SASEGT. CDR3 nucleotides: TGTGCCAGCAGTGATTTCAATAAAGGGGTGGATACGCAGTATTTT. It yields the protein CASSDFNKGVDTQYF.

This clone turned up a few times. The chain has TRBV4-3 and TRBJ2-7; 7 nucleotides align to TRBD1. The CDR3 runs 14 residues. CDR1 is LGHNA and CDR2 is YSLEER in the germline V gene. V lost 0 bases to trimming and J lost 3 bases; unmatched junction nucleotides: 2. CDR3 region: CASSQDNRGYEQYF. In DNA, the CDR3 is TGCGCCAGCAGCCAAGATAACAGGGGCTACGAGCAGTACTTC.

The chain uses TRBV30 and TRBJ2-5; 13 nucleotides match TRBD2. The V and J ends lost 2 bases and 4 bases, in that order; junction bases with no gene match: 4. The CDR3 totals 15 residues. The germline V gene has CDR1 GTSNPN and CDR2 SVGIG (reference sequence). The CDR3 DNA is TGTGCCTGGAGTAGGGGACTAGCGGGATCAGAGACCCAGTACTTC. It specifies CAWSRGLAGSETQYF. Using reference TRBV30 and TRBJ2-5 for the parts outside the CDR3, the full variable domain is SQTIHQWPATLVQPVGSPLSLECTVEGTSNPNLYWYRQAAGRGLQLLFYSVGIGQISSEVPQNLSASRPQDRQFILSSKKLLLSDSGFYLCAWSRGLAGSETQYFGPGTRLLVL.

The gene calls are TRBV30 and TRBJ2-3; 9 bases agree with TRBD1. The germline CDR1 and CDR2 sequences are GTSNPN and SVGIG (reference sequence). CDR3 length equals 14 residues. The V segment lost 1 base and the J segment 6 bases; nucleotides outside the gene matches: 5. Written as DNA, the CDR3 is TGTGCCTGGAGTGGACAGGGGGGATCGGATACGCAGTATTTT. Translated: CAWSGQGGSDTQYF.

This chain connects TRBV28 to TRBJ1-2, with TRBD1 matching 7 bases. CDR3 length: 16 amino acids. J was trimmed by 1 base and V by 8 bases; bases with no gene match: 13. Germline loops: CDR1 MDHEN, CDR2 SYDVKM. CDR3 loop: CASSLSGTVINYGYTF. As DNA, the CDR3 is TGTGCCAGCTCACTTAGCGGGACAGTGATTAACTATGGCTACACCTTC.

The chain combines TRBV7-3 with TRBJ2-5; 7 bases are a match to TRBD1. CDR3 length: 14 amino acids. CDR1 and CDR2 from the germline V gene are SGHTA and FQGTGA. With V trimmed by 6 bases and J by 5 bases, 9 bases remained unmatched. CDR3 nucleotide sequence: TGTGCCAGCAGTAGACAGGGTTCTAGGGAGACCCAGTACTTC. This encodes CASSRQGSRETQYF.

This clone was found once. The chain joins TRBV4-2 to TRBJ2-3; D possibly corresponds to TRBD2 (6 bases). The V end was cut by 4 bases, the J end by 2 bases, with 25 bases between. This CDR3 has 19 residues. Germline values: CDR1 LGHNA, CDR2 YNFKEQ. The CDR3 bases are TGTGCCAGCAGCCCCGCTGGCGGTCTAGCTACGGGAGTCACAGATACGCAGTATTTT. Translation gives CASSPAGGLATGVTDTQYF.

The chain combines TRBV7-9 with TRBJ2-3; D remains ambiguous. The CDR3 has 12 amino acids. V lost 4 bases and J lost 2, with 4 bases in between. Germline V gene lookup returns CDR1 SEHNR and CDR2 FQNEAQ (reference sequence). This CDR3 is CASSYYTDTQYF. CDR3 in DNA: TGTGCCAGCAGCTATTACACAGATACGCAGTATTTT. The full variable domain, completed using reference TRBV7-9 and TRBJ2-3, is DTGVSQNPRHKITKRGQNVTFRCDPISEHNRLYWYRQTLGQGPEFLTYFQNEAQLEKSRLLSDRFSAERPKGSFSTLEIQRTEQGDSAMYLCASSYYTDTQYFGPGTRLTVL.

This clone was observed a few times. The junction differs from germline at one of its ends, possibly a read error. The V and J genes are TRBV6-4 and TRBJ2-7; possibly TRBD2 for D (5 bases). The CDR3 extends over 14 amino acids. CDR1 and CDR2 (germline): MRHNA, SNTAGT. Here the CDR3 DNA reads TGTGCCAGCAGTTACTCAGGTACCGGAGGCGAGCAGTACTTC. Translated: CASSYSGTGGEQYF.

The J gene is TRBJ1-4, the V gene TRBV6-1; D call uncertain. Germline-derived CDR1 and CDR2 are MNHNS and SASEGT. The V end was cut by 2 bases, the J end by 0 bases, with 22 bases between. The CDR3 spans 20 residues. CDR3 bases: TGTGCCAGCAGTGAACCCCCTCGAGGTAGGGAGGGTTCAACTAATGAAAAACTGTTTTTT. It yields the protein CASSEPPRGREGSTNEKLFF.

This clone came up a few times. The chain recombines TRBV6-5 with TRBJ1-4, with a possible D match to TRBD1 (5 bases). The CDR3 is 13 amino acids. The germline V and J ends were trimmed by 6 bases and 5 bases, with 10 bases remaining between them. The germline CDR1 and CDR2 sequences are MNHEY and SVGAGI. The CDR3 reads CASSRARNEKLFF. CDR3 DNA sequence: TGTGCCAGCAGCAGGGCGCGGAATGAAAAACTGTTTTTT.

This clone was seen only a few times. The V gene is TRBV30, the J gene TRBJ1-5; D remains unclear. The germline V gene has CDR1 GTSNPN and CDR2 SVGIG (reference sequence). This CDR3 region has 17 residues. V was trimmed by 2 bases and J by 4 bases, leaving 21 bases between them. CDR3 loop: CAWSPPGSPRRNQPQHF. The DNA of the CDR3 is TGTGCCTGGAGTCCCCCAGGATCCCCGAGGAGGAATCAGCCCCAGCATTTT.

The CDR3 DNA reads as TGTGCCAGTAGCTTAACAGGGGCCGGGACAGGGGAAGTCTACACCTTC. Translation: CASSLTGAGTGEVYTF. The chain links TRBV19 to TRBJ1-2; 10 nucleotides match TRBD1. Germline lookup yields CDR1 LNHDA and CDR2 SQIVND (reference sequence). The ends lost 6 bases at V and 10 bases at J; junction bases unmatched: 17. The CDR3 has 16 amino acids.

In its sample, this clone was seen once. V usage is TRBV9 and J usage is TRBJ2-5; TRBD2 agrees at 8 bases. Germline CDR1 reads SGDLS; CDR2 reads YYNGEE. The junction had 3 bases not matched to a gene; V was cut back by 1 base and J by 1 base. This CDR3 comprises 15 residues. Written as DNA, the CDR3 is TGTGCCAGCAGCGTATACGGGAGGGCCCAAGAGACCCAGTACTTC. It codes for CASSVYGRAQETQYF.

Regarding this clone: The junction and the germline gene differ at one end; a read error may be behind it. The J gene is TRBJ1-1, the V gene TRBV6-5; D not resolved. CDR3 size: 15 residues. CDR1 is MNHEY and CDR2 is SVGAGI in the germline V gene. CDR3 DNA sequence: TGTGCCAGCAGTTACAATCTGGGCGGGAACACTGAAGCCTTCTTT. Amino acids: CASSYNLGGNTEAFF.

In nucleotides, the CDR3 is TGTGCCAGTAGTGCATATGGGGGGGTGGATAGGGTTTACACCGGGGAGCTGTTTTTT. Its protein is CASSAYGGVDRVYTGELFF. The gene calls are TRBV19 and TRBJ2-2; TRBD2 matches at 7 bases. In germline, CDR1 is LNHDA, CDR2 SQIVND (reference sequence). CDR3 length: 19 residues. Trimming at V came to 5 bases and at J to 3 bases, leaving 18 bases not matched to a gene.

The J gene is TRBJ2-1, the V gene TRBV7-3; maybe TRBD1 (6 bases). V was shortened by 4 bases and J by 7 bases, with 11 bases between the two germline ends. Germline values: CDR1 SGHTA, CDR2 FQGTGA. The CDR3 totals 13 residues. CDR3 protein: CASSYPGTNEQFF. CDR3 DNA sequence: TGTGCCAGCAGCTACCCCGGGACAAATGAGCAGTTCTTC.

The CDR3 region is CASSPRQSQTNTEAFF. In nucleotides, the CDR3 is TGTGCCAGCTCACCGCGGCAATCCCAAACGAACACTGAAGCTTTCTTT. The V call is TRBV18, the J call TRBJ1-1, with D unresolved. Looked up from germline, CDR1 is KGHSH and CDR2 is LQKENI. The CDR3 runs to 16 residues. The germline V and J ends were trimmed by 3 bases and 1 base, with 15 bases remaining between them. The full variable domain, completed using reference TRBV18 and TRBJ1-1, is NAGVMQNPRHLVRRRGQEARLRCSPMKGHSHVYWYRQLPEEGLKFMVYLQKENIIDESGMPKERFSAEFPKEGPSILRIQQVVRGDSAAYFCASSPRQSQTNTEAFFGQGTRLTVV.

The genes are TRBV19 and TRBJ2-1; maybe TRBD2 (5 bases). V dropped 4 bases and J dropped 3 bases, with 10 bases sitting between them. The CDR3 has 14 residues. From germline, CDR1 is LNHDA and CDR2 SQIVND (reference sequence). CDR3 sequence reads: CASSRAGHYNEQFF. CDR3 nucleotide sequence: TGTGCCAGTAGTAGGGCGGGCCACTACAATGAGCAGTTCTTC.

The chain links TRBV5-8 to TRBJ1-1, with no clear D. V gave up 4 bases and J gave up 8 bases, with 9 bases separating them. CDR3 length equals 11 residues. Germline values: CDR1 SGHTS, CDR2 YDEGEE. CDR3 in DNA: TGTGCCAGCAGCCTCTACAGAGAAGCTTTCTTT. Translation gives CASSLYREAFF.

This clone was seen at least ten times. The V gene is TRBV6-4, the J gene TRBJ2-5; maybe TRBD2 (6 bases). V lost 2 bases to trimming and J lost 9 bases, with 13 bases between them. Germline assignment: CDR1 MRHNA and CDR2 SNTAGT. The CDR3 is 13 amino acids. The CDR3 sequence: CASSDGASGPQYF. CDR3 in DNA: TGTGCCAGCAGTGACGGGGCCAGCGGGCCCCAGTACTTC.

The chain couples TRBV6-5 to TRBJ1-5; a weak D match, TRBD1 (6 bases). The CDR3 consists of 15 residues. Trimming removed 0 bases from V and 3 bases from J, with 9 bases in between. Germline-derived CDR1 and CDR2 are MNHEY and SVGAGI. This CDR3 is CASSYSWTANQPQHF. The CDR3, as DNA: TGTGCCAGCAGTTACTCTTGGACAGCCAATCAGCCCCAGCATTTT.

The V gene is TRBV5-1, the J gene TRBJ2-2; the D gene is possibly TRBD1 (6 bases). The CDR3 is 16 residues long. V was clipped by 2 bases and J by 2 bases, with 13 bases between them. CDR1 and CDR2 (germline): SGHRS, YFSETQ. The CDR3 nucleotides are TGCGCCAGCAGCTTTGGACAGAGACTAAACACCGGGGAGCTGTTTTTT. Translated: CASSFGQRLNTGELFF.

The V and J genes are TRBV27 and TRBJ1-1; D not certain. There are 15 residues in the CDR3. V lost 5 bases and J lost 8, with 21 bases in between. Germline CDR1 MNHEY, CDR2 SMNVEV (reference sequence). CDR3 in amino acids: CASSPGIWAGGEAFF. The CDR3 bases are TGTGCCAGCAGTCCCGGGATATGGGCAGGAGGAGAAGCTTTCTTT.